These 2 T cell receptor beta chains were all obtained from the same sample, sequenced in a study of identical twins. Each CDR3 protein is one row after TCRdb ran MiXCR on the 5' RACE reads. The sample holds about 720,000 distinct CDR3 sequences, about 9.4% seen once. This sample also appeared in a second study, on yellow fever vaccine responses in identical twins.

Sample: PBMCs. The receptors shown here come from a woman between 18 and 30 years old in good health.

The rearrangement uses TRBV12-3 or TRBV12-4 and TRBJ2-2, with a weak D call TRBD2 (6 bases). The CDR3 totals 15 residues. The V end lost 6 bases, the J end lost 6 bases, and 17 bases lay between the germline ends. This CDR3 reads CASSRPGEGAGELFF. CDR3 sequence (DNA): TGTGCCAGCAGCCGACCGGGGGAAGGGGCCGGGGAGCTGTTTTTT.

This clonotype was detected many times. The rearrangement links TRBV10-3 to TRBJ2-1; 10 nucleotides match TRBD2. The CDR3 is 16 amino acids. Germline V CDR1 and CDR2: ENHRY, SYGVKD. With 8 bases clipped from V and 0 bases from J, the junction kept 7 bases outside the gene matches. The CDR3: CAIRAAGGSSYNEQFF. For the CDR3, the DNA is TGTGCCATCCGGGCAGCGGGAGGGAGCTCCTACAATGAGCAGTTCTTC.